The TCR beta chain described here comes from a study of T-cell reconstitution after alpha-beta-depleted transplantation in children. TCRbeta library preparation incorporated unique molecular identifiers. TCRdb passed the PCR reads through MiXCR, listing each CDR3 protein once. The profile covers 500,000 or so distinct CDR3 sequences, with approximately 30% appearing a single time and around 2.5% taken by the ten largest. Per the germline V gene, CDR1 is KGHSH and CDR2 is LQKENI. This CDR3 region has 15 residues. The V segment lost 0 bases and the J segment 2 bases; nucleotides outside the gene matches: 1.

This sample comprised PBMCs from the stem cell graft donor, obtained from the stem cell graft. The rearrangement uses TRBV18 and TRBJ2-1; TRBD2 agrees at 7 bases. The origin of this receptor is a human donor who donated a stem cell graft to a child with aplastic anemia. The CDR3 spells CASSPPAGAYNEQFF. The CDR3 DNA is TGTGCCAGCTCACCACCGGCGGGAGCCTACAATGAGCAGTTCTTC. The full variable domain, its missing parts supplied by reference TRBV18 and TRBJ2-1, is NAGVMQNPRHLVRRRGQEARLRCSPMKGHSHVYWYRQLPEEGLKFMVYLQKENIIDESGMPKERFSAEFPKEGPSILRIQQVVRGDSAAYFCASSPPAGAYNEQFFGPGTRLTVL.